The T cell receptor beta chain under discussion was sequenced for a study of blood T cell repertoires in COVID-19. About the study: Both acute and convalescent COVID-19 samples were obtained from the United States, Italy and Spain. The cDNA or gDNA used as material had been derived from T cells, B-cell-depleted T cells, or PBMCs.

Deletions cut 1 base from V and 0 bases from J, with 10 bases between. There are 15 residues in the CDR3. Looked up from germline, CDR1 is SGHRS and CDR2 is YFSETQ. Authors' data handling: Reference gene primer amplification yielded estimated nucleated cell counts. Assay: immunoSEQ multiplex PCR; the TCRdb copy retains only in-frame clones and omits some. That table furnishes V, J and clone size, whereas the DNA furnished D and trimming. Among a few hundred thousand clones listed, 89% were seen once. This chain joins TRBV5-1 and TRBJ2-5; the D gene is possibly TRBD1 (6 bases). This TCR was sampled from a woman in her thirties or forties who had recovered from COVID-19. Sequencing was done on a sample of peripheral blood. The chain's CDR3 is CASSLYKGDQETQYF. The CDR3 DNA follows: TGCGCCAGCAGCTTGTACAAGGGGGACCAAGAGACCCAGTACTTC.